A single sample gave rise to the 24 T cell receptor beta chains below, sequenced in a study of chemoradiotherapy in HPV16-positive cancers. Libraries were prepared by immunoSEQ multiplex PCR; TCRdb keeps only in-frame clonotypes and omits some of them. In the table there are about 24,000 clones, roughly 90% of which are singletons. Material: blood, obtained from a patient who underwent chemoradiotherapy. These receptors were obtained from a human donor with HPV-associated anogenital cancer.

The gene calls are TRBV10-3 and TRBJ2-4, with D perhaps TRBD2 (5 bases). The CDR3 has 17 residues. V dropped 0 bases and J dropped 4 bases, with 16 bases sitting between them. Germline loops: CDR1 ENHRY, CDR2 SYGVKD. The CDR3 reads CAISESTSGRGKNIQYF. The CDR3 bases are TGTGCCATCAGTGAGTCGACTTCGGGAAGAGGGAAAAACATTCAGTACTTC.

The V gene is TRBV14, the J gene TRBJ2-4, with D perhaps TRBD2 (6 bases). Per the germline V gene, CDR1 is SGHDN and CDR2 is FVKESK. The CDR3 loop spans 16 amino acids. The V and J ends lost 1 base and 0 bases respectively, with 10 bases between them. The CDR3 DNA reads as TGTGCCAGCAGCCAAGGGTTGGGACTAGCCAAAAACATTCAGTACTTC. Residues: CASSQGLGLAKNIQYF.

The chain is built from TRBV7-2 and TRBJ1-3; unclear D gene. V lost 3 bases to trimming and J lost 4 bases, with 7 bases between them. This CDR3 region has 13 residues. Germline lookup yields CDR1 SGHTA and CDR2 FQGNSA. The CDR3 coding sequence is TGTGCCAGCAGCTTTGAAGGGGGAAACACCATATATTTT. It specifies CASSFEGGNTIYF.

The chain uses TRBV14 and TRBJ2-2; D remains unclear. Germline lookup yields CDR1 SGHDN and CDR2 FVKESK. CDR3 length equals 13 residues. Deletions cut 5 bases from V and 6 bases from J, with 10 bases between. This CDR3 reads CASSMDLSGELFF. The CDR3 coding sequence is TGTGCCAGCAGCATGGACCTCTCCGGGGAGCTGTTTTTT.

V gene TRBV7-9 combines with J gene TRBJ1-5, with D unclear. This CDR3 region has 17 residues. Trimming shortened V by 0 bases and J by 0 bases, and 12 bases separated the two germline ends. Germline CDR1 SEHNR, CDR2 FQNEAQ (reference sequence). The CDR3 DNA reads as TGTGCCAGCAGCTTAGCGAGGGAACAGTATAGCAATCAGCCCCAGCATTTT. It is translated as CASSLAREQYSNQPQHF.

J is TRBJ1-1 and V is TRBV6-1; D unresolved. Germline V lookup: CDR1 MNHNS, CDR2 SASEGT. The ends were cut back, 6 bases at V and 1 base at J, with 9 bases in the middle. The CDR3 length is 13 residues. The CDR3, as DNA: TGTGCCAGCAGGGGCACTGGGAACACTGAAGCTTTCTTT. It translates to CASRGTGNTEAFF.

This clone was seen more than once but under ten times. The J gene is TRBJ2-3, the V gene TRBV4-3; D gene unclear. The germline V and J ends were trimmed by 4 bases and 1 base, with 9 bases remaining between them. The CDR3 runs to 14 residues. Germline V lookup: CDR1 LGHNA, CDR2 YSLEER. The DNA for the CDR3 is TGCGCCAGCAGCCTCTCGACCCGCACAGATACGCAGTATTTT. The encoded protein is CASSLSTRTDTQYF.

This clone was observed a handful of times. This chain joins TRBV21-1 and TRBJ2-5; no check of the table's D call, TRBD2, against the DNA was made. TRBV21-1 is a pseudogene locus. The CDR3 has 18 residues. Here the CDR3 reads CASSKAGRPTSGAETQYF. CDR3 DNA: TGTGCCAGCAGCAAAGCCGGACGCCCTACTAGCGGAGCGGAGACCCAGTACTTC.

CDR3 in amino acids: CASSQDPGAGNTIYF. CDR3 nucleotide sequence: TGTGCCAGCAGCCAAGATCCAGGGGCTGGAAACACCATATATTTT. The chain recombines TRBV4-2 with TRBJ1-3, with D tentatively TRBD1 (6 bases). Per germline, CDR1 LGHNA and CDR2 YNFKEQ. V shed 0 bases and J shed 2 bases, with 8 bases lying between them. This CDR3 is built from 15 residues.

The J gene is TRBJ1-5, the V gene TRBV4-1, with D perhaps TRBD1 (5 bases). V lost 4 bases and J lost 4, with 8 bases in between. Germline assignment: CDR1 MGHRA and CDR2 YSYEKL. CDR3 length: 13 residues. CDR3 residues: CASSRDLNQPQHF. In nucleotides, the CDR3 is TGCGCCAGCAGCCGGGACCTTAATCAGCCCCAGCATTTT.

J is TRBJ2-1 and V is TRBV4-3, with 10 bases that match TRBD2. Germline CDR1 LGHNA, CDR2 YSLEER. This CDR3 is built from 16 residues. The V gene end was trimmed by 0 bases and the J gene end by 7 bases; junction bases not matched to a gene: 6. The CDR3 nucleotides are TGCGCCAGCAGCCAAGATTGGCTAGCGGGGGTTAATGAGCAGTTCTTC. Amino acid sequence: CASSQDWLAGVNEQFF.

The rearrangement joins TRBV5-1 to TRBJ1-1, with D hard to call. The germline CDR1 and CDR2 sequences are SGHRS and YFSETQ. The CDR3 runs to 15 residues. The V and J ends lost 5 bases and 0 bases respectively, with 14 bases between them. In DNA, the CDR3 is TGCGCCAGCAGTGAGCAGTCGCTCTTGAACACTGAAGCTTTCTTT. It is translated as CASSEQSLLNTEAFF.

This clone has a single count. This chain links TRBV9 with TRBJ2-2, with D perhaps TRBD1 (5 bases). Looked up from germline, CDR1 is SGDLS and CDR2 is YYNGEE. This CDR3 spans 16 amino acids. Trimming removed 3 bases from V and 0 bases from J, with 12 bases in between. The CDR3 DNA reads TGTGCCAGCAGCGATGATCACAGGACGAACACCGGGGAGCTGTTTTTT. As protein: CASSDDHRTNTGELFF.

The CDR3 DNA reads TGTGCCAGCAGCTTAGGAGCGGGGGGGCAGAAAGAGACCCAGTACTTC. Translation: CASSLGAGGQKETQYF. The chain uses TRBV5-4 and TRBJ2-5, with 10 bases aligning to TRBD2. Trimming took 2 bases from V and 3 from J; bases not matched to a gene: 7. CDR1 and CDR2 (germline): SGHNT, YYREEE (reference sequence). This CDR3 is 16 amino acids long.

J is TRBJ2-7 and V is TRBV6-5; D not resolved. This CDR3 is built from 11 residues. Germline-derived CDR1 and CDR2 are MNHEY and SVGAGI. V was trimmed by 4 bases and J by 5 bases, leaving 6 bases between them. The CDR3 region has the DNA TGTGCCAGCAGTTCTCTCCACGAGCAGTACTTC. Translating gives CASSSLHEQYF.

The chain employs TRBV6-6 and TRBJ1-5, with 8 bases lining up with TRBD1. CDR1 is MNHNY and CDR2 is SVGAGI in the germline V gene (reference sequence). The CDR3 is 16 residues long. V dropped 4 bases and J dropped 6; count of bases not matched to a gene: 11. CDR3 in amino acids: CASSFNQGALGQPQHF. The CDR3 DNA reads as TGTGCCAGCAGTTTCAATCAGGGGGCGCTGGGTCAGCCCCAGCATTTT.

V usage is TRBV19 and J usage is TRBJ1-2; 7 bases align to TRBD1. The CDR3 has 12 amino acids. In germline, CDR1 is LNHDA, CDR2 SQIVND (reference sequence). J was trimmed by 7 bases and V by 2 bases; bases with no gene match: 1. CDR3 DNA sequence: TGTGCCAGTAGTATATCAGGGGGTGGCTACACCTTC. This sequence encodes CASSISGGGYTF.

This clone was detected a few times. The V gene is TRBV6-4, the J gene TRBJ2-3, with 7 bases lining up with TRBD1. CDR3 length equals 14 residues. Germline loops: CDR1 MRHNA, CDR2 SNTAGT. Germline trimming cut 6 bases from V and 2 bases from J; bases unmatched to any gene: 5. The CDR3 loop is CASSLDRATDTQYF. The CDR3 DNA follows: TGTGCCAGCAGCCTCGACAGGGCCACAGATACGCAGTATTTT.

This chain joins TRBV28 and TRBJ2-2, with D unresolved. There are 15 residues in the CDR3. V lost 3 bases, J lost 0 bases, and 8 bases lay in between. From germline, CDR1 is MDHEN and CDR2 SYDVKM. CDR3 DNA: TGTGCCAGCAGTTTCGGGCTAGCGAACACCGGGGAGCTGTTTTTT. This sequence encodes CASSFGLANTGELFF.

The V and J genes are TRBV9 and TRBJ2-7, with D perhaps given as TRBD1 or TRBD2 (6 bases each). The germline V and J ends were trimmed by 0 bases and 2 bases, with 12 bases remaining between them. This CDR3 spans 15 amino acids. The germline V gene has CDR1 SGDLS and CDR2 YYNGEE. CDR3 bases: TGTGCCAGCAGCGTAGCTCCGGGGGCCGCCTACGAGCAGTACTTC. Protein: CASSVAPGAAYEQYF.

The rearrangement joins TRBV6-4 to TRBJ2-7; 10 bases map to TRBD1. The germline V gene has CDR1 MRHNA and CDR2 SNTAGT. V gave up 3 bases and J gave up 4 bases; unmatched junction bases: 3. The length of the CDR3 is 14 residues. The CDR3 region is CASSERDRGYEQYF. Written as DNA, the CDR3 is TGTGCCAGCAGTGAAAGGGACAGGGGATACGAGCAGTACTTC.

J is TRBJ2-1 and V is TRBV6-4; 7 bases align to TRBD1. J gave up 5 bases and V 3 bases, and 7 bases lay outside the gene matches. CDR3 length: 15 residues. Germline V gene data show CDR1 as MRHNA and CDR2 as SNTAGT. The CDR3 loop is CASSEMPGTDNEQFF. In nucleotides, the CDR3 is TGTGCCAGCAGTGAGATGCCGGGGACAGACAATGAGCAGTTCTTC.

CDR3 residues: CASSLAQGYTEAFF. The CDR3, as DNA: TGTGCCAGCAGCTTGGCTCAGGGCTACACTGAAGCTTTCTTT. The gene calls are TRBV5-8 and TRBJ1-1, with D maybe TRBD1 (5 bases). The CDR3 length is 14 residues. In germline, CDR1 is SGHTS, CDR2 YDEGEE. V was pared by 0 bases and J by 3 bases, with 9 bases between. The whole variable domain, filled in from reference TRBV5-8 and TRBJ1-1, reads EAGVTQSPTHLIKTRGQQATLRCSPISGHTSVYWYQQALGLGLQFLLWYDEGEERNRGNFPPRFSGRQFPNYSSELNVNALELEDSALYLCASSLAQGYTEAFFGQGTRLTVV.

The chain is built from TRBV18 and TRBJ2-7; D may correspond to TRBD1 or TRBD2 (5 bases each). V lost 6 bases to trimming and J lost 7 bases, with 13 bases between them. The CDR3 spans 12 residues. The germline V gene has CDR1 KGHSH and CDR2 LQKENI. Here the CDR3 DNA reads TGTGCCAGCTCCGGAGGAAAGGGGGAGCAGTACTTC. Its protein is CASSGGKGEQYF. The full variable domain, completed using reference TRBV18 and TRBJ2-7, is NAGVMQNPRHLVRRRGQEARLRCSPMKGHSHVYWYRQLPEEGLKFMVYLQKENIIDESGMPKERFSAEFPKEGPSILRIQQVVRGDSAAYFCASSGGKGEQYFGPGTRLTVT.